There are many counts of the clone carrying this TCR beta chain. Sequencing was performed with immunoSEQ multiplex PCR; in TCRdb, only in-frame clones are kept and a portion is missing. Of 100,000 to 120,000 clones in the sample, about 71% were seen once. This record comes from a study of shared clonotypes between healthy human individuals. This sequence was found in a woman aged 25 to 39 in good health. Sequencing input: memory CD8+ T cells sorted from blood. The subset denotes: CD45RO+ cells pooled with CCR7-negative TemRA cells.

CDR3 region: CASSLDRGWAKNIQYF. The CDR3 bases are TGTGCCAGCAGCTTGGATCGGGGATGGGCCAAAAACATTCAGTACTTC. The chain links TRBV5-4 to TRBJ2-4, with TRBD2 as a possible D gene (5 bases). Trimming removed 0 bases at V and 1 base at J, with 11 bases between. CDR3 length: 16 amino acids. Per the germline V gene, CDR1 is SGHNT and CDR2 is YYREEE (reference sequence).